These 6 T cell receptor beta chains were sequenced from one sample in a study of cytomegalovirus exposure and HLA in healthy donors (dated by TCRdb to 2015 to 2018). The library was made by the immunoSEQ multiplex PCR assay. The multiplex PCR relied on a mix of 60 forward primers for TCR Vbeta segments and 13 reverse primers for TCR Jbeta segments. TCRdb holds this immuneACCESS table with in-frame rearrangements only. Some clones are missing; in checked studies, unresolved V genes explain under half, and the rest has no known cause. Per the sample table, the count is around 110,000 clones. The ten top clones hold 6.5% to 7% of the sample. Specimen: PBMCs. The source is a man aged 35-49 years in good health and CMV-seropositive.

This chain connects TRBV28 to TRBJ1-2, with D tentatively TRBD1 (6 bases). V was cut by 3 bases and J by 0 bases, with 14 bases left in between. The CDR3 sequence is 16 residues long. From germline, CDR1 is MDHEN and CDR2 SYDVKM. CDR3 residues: CASSFRGRRSNYGYTF. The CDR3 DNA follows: TGTGCCAGCAGTTTCAGGGGCCGAAGGTCTAACTATGGCTACACCTTC.

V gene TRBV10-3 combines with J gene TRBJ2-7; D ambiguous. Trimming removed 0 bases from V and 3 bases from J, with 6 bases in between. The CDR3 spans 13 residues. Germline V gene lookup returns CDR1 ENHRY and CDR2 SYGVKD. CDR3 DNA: TGTGCCATCAGTGAGTCGCTCAGCTACGAGCAGTACTTC. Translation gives CAISESLSYEQYF.

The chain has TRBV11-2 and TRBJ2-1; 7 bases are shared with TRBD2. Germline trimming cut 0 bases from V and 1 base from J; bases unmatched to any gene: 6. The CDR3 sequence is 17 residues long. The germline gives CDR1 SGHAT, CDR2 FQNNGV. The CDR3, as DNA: TGTGCCAGCAGCTTAGATATGTGGGAGGGTTCCTACAATGAGCAGTTCTTC. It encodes CASSLDMWEGSYNEQFF.

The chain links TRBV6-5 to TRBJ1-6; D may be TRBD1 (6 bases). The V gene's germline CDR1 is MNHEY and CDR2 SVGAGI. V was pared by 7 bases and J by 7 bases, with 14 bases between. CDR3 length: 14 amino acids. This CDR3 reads CASTHHRENSPLHF. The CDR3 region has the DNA TGTGCCAGCACCCACCACAGGGAGAATTCACCCCTCCACTTT.

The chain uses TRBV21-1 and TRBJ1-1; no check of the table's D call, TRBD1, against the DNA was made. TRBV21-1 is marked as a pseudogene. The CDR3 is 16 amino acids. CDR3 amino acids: CASSKLSGKRGTEAFF. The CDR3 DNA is TGTGCCAGCAGCAAACTTTCAGGAAAAAGGGGCACTGAAGCTTTCTTT.

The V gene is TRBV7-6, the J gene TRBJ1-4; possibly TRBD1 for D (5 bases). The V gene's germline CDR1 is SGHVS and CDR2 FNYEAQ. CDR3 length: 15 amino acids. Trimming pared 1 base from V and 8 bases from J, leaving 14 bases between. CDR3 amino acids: CASSLGTGGYEKLFF. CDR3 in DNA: TGTGCCAGCAGCTTAGGGACGGGGGGGTACGAAAAACTGTTTTTT.